These 14 T cell receptor beta chains were sequenced from one sample in a study of cytomegalovirus exposure and HLA in healthy donors. The PCR had 60 Vbeta and 13 Jbeta primers. The table came from immunoSEQ multiplex PCR; TCRdb's copy has only in-frame clones and leaves some out. Of about 140,000 clones listed, 85% to 90% were seen once; the top ten hold about 5.5%. The sequencing input was PBMCs. These receptors originate from a woman aged 25 to 39 in good health and CMV-seronegative.

V is TRBV19 and J is TRBJ2-7, with 8 bases that match TRBD1. CDR3 length: 13 amino acids. Germline-derived CDR1 and CDR2 are LNHDA and SQIVND (reference sequence). V gave up 3 bases and J gave up 2 bases; unmatched junction bases: 0. This CDR3 is CASSMGQAYEQYF. The CDR3 DNA follows: TGTGCCAGTAGTATGGGACAGGCCTACGAGCAGTACTTC.

The genes are TRBV6-5 and TRBJ2-1, with 10 nucleotides matching TRBD2. The CDR3 totals 15 residues. Per germline, CDR1 MNHEY and CDR2 SVGAGI. V lost 1 base to trimming and J lost 9 bases; unmatched junction nucleotides: 6. The CDR3 nucleotides are TGTGCCAGCAGTTACTGGCCTAGCGGGAGCGGTGAGCAGTTCTTC. This sequence encodes CASSYWPSGSGEQFF.

The CDR3 DNA is TGTGCCAGCATAAGGACTCAAGGGTACACCGGGGAGCTGTTTTTT. This codes for CASIRTQGYTGELFF. The rearrangement links TRBV28 to TRBJ2-2; D is perhaps TRBD2 (5 bases). The CDR3 is 15 amino acids. V lost 7 bases, J lost 3 bases, and 15 bases lay in between. Germline V lookup: CDR1 MDHEN, CDR2 SYDVKM. The full variable domain, in which reference TRBV28 and TRBJ2-2 provide the parts outside the CDR3, is DVKVTQSSRYLVKRTGEKVFLECVQDMDHENMFWYRQDPGLGLRLIYFSYDVKMKEKGDIPEGYSVSREKKERFSLILESASTNQTSMYLCASIRTQGYTGELFFGEGSRLTVL.

The V and J genes are TRBV21-1 and TRBJ1-2; TRBD1 is the table's D call, not checked against the DNA. TRBV21-1 is a known pseudogene. The CDR3 sequence is 14 residues long. The CDR3 nucleotides read TGTGCCCCCGGGACAGACACAACTAACTATGGCTACACCTTC. It specifies CAPGTDTTNYGYTF.

The chain uses TRBV4-3 and TRBJ2-2; 8 bases agree with TRBD1. The germline V gene has CDR1 LGHNA and CDR2 YSLEER. The J segment lost 6 bases and the V segment lost 6 bases, leaving 0 bases of the junction unmatched. This CDR3 has 12 amino acids. The CDR3 here is CASRTGAGELFF. CDR3 bases: TGCGCCAGCAGGACAGGGGCCGGGGAGCTGTTTTTT.

This clone was observed a single time. J is TRBJ2-2 and V is TRBV7-9; 9 bases agree with TRBD1. Germline CDR1 is SEHNR and CDR2 is FQNEAQ (reference sequence). The V segment lost 5 bases and the J segment 5 bases; nucleotides outside the gene matches: 6. This CDR3 spans 15 amino acids. The CDR3 coding sequence is TGTGCCAGCAGCCTTTGGGACAGGGTAACCGGGGAGCTGTTTTTT. The encoded protein is CASSLWDRVTGELFF.

This rearrangement joins TRBV5-4 to TRBJ2-7; the D gene is possibly TRBD1 (5 bases). The CDR3 spans 14 residues. The V end lost 0 bases, the J end lost 2 bases, and 9 bases lay between the germline ends. The germline CDR1 and CDR2 sequences are SGHNT and YYREEE (reference sequence). Written as DNA, the CDR3 is TGTGCCAGCAGCTTGGCGGCAGGGACCTACGAGCAGTACTTC. This translates into CASSLAAGTYEQYF.

The V call is TRBV6-5, the J call TRBJ1-3; weak D call: TRBD1 (6 bases). The CDR3 loop spans 14 amino acids. V dropped 5 bases and J dropped 4 bases, with 12 bases sitting between them. Germline V CDR1 and CDR2: MNHEY, SVGAGI. In DNA, the CDR3 is TGTGCCAGCAGTCCACAGGGATCCGGAAACACCATATATTTT. Translating it yields CASSPQGSGNTIYF.

The gene calls are TRBV19 and TRBJ2-2; 7 bases are a match to TRBD1. There are 16 residues in the CDR3. Germline CDR1 reads LNHDA; CDR2 reads SQIVND (reference sequence). Trimming at V came to 4 bases and at J to 3 bases, leaving 8 bases not matched to a gene. CDR3 sequence: CASSTLPGQYTGELFF. The CDR3 DNA sequence: TGTGCCAGTAGTACCCTACCGGGACAGTACACCGGGGAGCTGTTTTTT.

The rearrangement links TRBV6-5 to TRBJ1-5; 7 bases are a match to TRBD1. V dropped 8 bases and J dropped 7; count of bases not matched to a gene: 11. Germline CDR1 is MNHEY and CDR2 is SVGAGI. The CDR3 is 14 residues long. For the CDR3, the DNA is TGTGCCAGCTCAAACAGGGGCTGGGGACAGCCCCAGCATTTT. Protein product: CASSNRGWGQPQHF.

The J gene is TRBJ2-7, the V gene TRBV5-1; 10 positions agree with TRBD1. V was clipped by 6 bases and J by 7 bases; unmatched bases: 7. Germline CDR1 reads SGHRS; CDR2 reads YFSETQ. The CDR3 is 13 amino acids. DNA for the CDR3: TGCGCCAGCACCGGGACAGGGGTCGGTGAGCAGTACTTC. Encoded protein: CASTGTGVGEQYF. Variable domain in full (rest from reference TRBV5-1 and TRBJ2-7): KAGVTQTPRYLIKTRGQQVTLSCSPISGHRSVSWYQQTPGQGLQFLFEYFSETQRNKGNFPGRFSGRQFSNSRSEMNVSTLELGDSALYLCASTGTGVGEQYFGPGTRLTVT.

The rearrangement uses TRBV5-4 and TRBJ1-1, with 12 bases matching TRBD1. Germline V gene lookup returns CDR1 SGHNT and CDR2 YYREEE (reference sequence). The CDR3 spans 13 residues. The V gene end was trimmed by 4 bases and the J gene end by 11 bases; junction bases not matched to a gene: 6. The DNA of the CDR3 is TGTGCCAGCAGCACGGGACAGGGGGCTTGGGCTTTCTTT. Amino acid sequence: CASSTGQGAWAFF. Full variable domain (outside the CDR3, taken from reference TRBV5-4 and TRBJ1-1): ETGVTQSPTHLIKTRGQQVTLRCSSQSGHNTVSWYQQALGQGPQFIFQYYREEENGRGNFPPRFSGLQFPNYSSELNVNALELDDSALYLCASSTGQGAWAFFGQGTRLTVV.

The chain combines TRBV4-1 with TRBJ1-2; D gene uncertain. This CDR3 comprises 16 residues. V lost 0 bases and J 4 bases, leaving 15 bases between the germline ends. Germline CDR1 reads MGHRA; CDR2 reads YSYEKL. The CDR3 DNA sequence: TGCGCCAGCAGCCAAGAGGGAGGTGATGGGAGCTATGGCTACACCTTC. The encoded protein is CASSQEGGDGSYGYTF.

The chain uses TRBV5-1 and TRBJ2-5, with 13 bases that match TRBD2. The CDR3 is 16 residues long. CDR1 SGHRS and CDR2 YFSETQ come from the germline V gene. V gave up 4 bases and J gave up 0 bases; unmatched junction bases: 3. CDR3 bases: TGCGCCAGCAGCAGGGGGACTAGCGGGAACCAAGAGACCCAGTACTTC. It is translated as CASSRGTSGNQETQYF.